Shown below are 14 T cell receptor beta chains from a single sample sequenced in a study of T cells after yellow fever vaccination. Via MiXCR, TCRdb re-called the 5' RACE reads, giving one row per CDR3 protein. The sample shows 100,000 to 150,000 distinct CDR3 sequences, more than 7.5% of them seen only once. The sequenced sample was CD8+ T cells sorted from PBMCs, obtained on the day of the yellow fever booster vaccination. These receptors originate from a man aged 18 to 30 who received the YFV17D yellow fever vaccine.

This clonotype has ten or more counts. The chain is built from TRBV4-1 and TRBJ2-2, with 8 bases fitting TRBD2. From germline, CDR1 is MGHRA and CDR2 YSYEKL. The CDR3 contains 15 residues. V dropped 3 bases and J dropped 4; count of bases not matched to a gene: 4. In nucleotides, the CDR3 is TGCGCCAGCAGCCATCGGGGGGGCCGCACCGGGGAGCTGTTTTTT. The encoded protein is CASSHRGGRTGELFF.

This clonotype came up many times. The chain joins TRBV11-2 to TRBJ2-3, with 13 positions matching TRBD2. Germline V gives CDR1 SGHAT, CDR2 FQNNGV. The CDR3 is made up of 17 amino acids. J gave up 5 bases and V 5 bases, and 10 bases lay outside the gene matches. As DNA, the CDR3 is TGTGCCAGCAGCATTACTAGCGGGGGGGTCCCCAGAGATACGCAGTATTTT. Translating gives CASSITSGGVPRDTQYF.

This chain joins TRBV19 and TRBJ2-3, with a weak D call TRBD2 (5 bases). Trimming cost V 4 bases and J 4 bases, with 9 bases left between them. From germline, CDR1 is LNHDA and CDR2 SQIVND (reference sequence). The CDR3 spans 13 residues. CDR3 residues: CASSTLAADTQYF. CDR3 DNA sequence: TGTGCCAGTAGTACTCTAGCCGCAGATACGCAGTATTTT. The full variable domain, rest sourced from reference TRBV19 and TRBJ2-3, is DGGITQSPKYLFRKEGQNVTLSCEQNLNHDAMYWYRQDPGQGLRLIYYSQIVNDFQKGDIAEGYSVSREKKESFPLTVTSAQKNPTAFYLCASSTLAADTQYFGPGTRLTVL.

The chain has TRBV12-3 or TRBV12-4 and TRBJ2-5, with D possibly matching TRBD2 (7 bases). The CDR3 length is 13 residues. Trimming took off 9 bases at V and 8 bases at J, with 19 bases between the two ends. The CDR3, as DNA: TGTGCCAGTTGGGGGGGGGGGGCTGGAACCCAGTACTTC. Amino acid sequence: CASWGGGAGTQYF.

This clonotype has a handful of counts. The rearrangement joins TRBV5-1 to TRBJ1-2, with unresolved D. This CDR3 has 14 amino acids. Germline CDR1 reads SGHRS; CDR2 reads YFSETQ. V gave up 0 bases and J gave up 3 bases, with 9 bases separating them. CDR3 residues: CASSLAPHYYGYTF. CDR3 coding DNA: TGCGCCAGCAGCTTGGCCCCACATTACTATGGCTACACCTTC.

This clonotype has more than one count but fewer than ten. The chain uses TRBV10-3 and TRBJ2-5; the match to TRBD2 covers 8 bases. The length of the CDR3 is 15 residues. With 7 bases clipped from V and 5 bases from J, the junction kept 12 bases outside the gene matches. The germline gives CDR1 ENHRY, CDR2 SYGVKD. CDR3 sequence reads: CAINGDSGDDETQYF. Here the CDR3 DNA reads TGTGCCATCAATGGGGATAGCGGGGATGACGAGACCCAGTACTTC.

The J gene is TRBJ2-2, the V gene TRBV12-5; no reliable D call. Germline CDR1 and CDR2: LGHNT and FRNRAP. Trimming removed 7 bases from V and 5 bases from J, with 11 bases in between. This CDR3 has 13 residues. The CDR3 reads CASVNGRTGELFF. CDR3 coding DNA: TGTGCTAGTGTTAATGGGCGAACCGGGGAGCTGTTTTTT.

This clonotype is labeled as medium-sized. The chain has TRBV24-1 and TRBJ2-2; D gene unclear. Germline V lookup: CDR1 KGHDR, CDR2 SFDVKD. Trimming removed 3 bases at V and 6 bases at J, with 13 bases between. The CDR3 is 15 amino acids. This chain's CDR3 is CATSDESRTSGELFF. CDR3 nucleotide sequence: TGTGCCACCAGTGATGAGAGTAGGACCTCCGGGGAGCTGTTTTTT.

The CDR3 sequence: CASSYQIAGLETQYF. Written as DNA, the CDR3 is TGTGCCAGCAGCTACCAAATAGCGGGGTTAGAGACCCAGTACTTC. The V gene is TRBV13, the J gene TRBJ2-5, with TRBD2 matching 8 bases. Germline loops: CDR1 PRHDT, CDR2 FYEKMQ (reference sequence). The CDR3 loop spans 15 amino acids. V dropped 4 bases and J dropped 4; count of bases not matched to a gene: 8.

In this sample, this clonotype turned up a few times. The chain combines TRBV5-4 with TRBJ1-2; D remains ambiguous. CDR1 and CDR2 from the germline V gene are SGHNT and YYREEE (reference sequence). The V gene lost 2 bases and the J gene lost 6 bases, with 14 bases spanning the gap. The CDR3 sequence is 14 residues long. CDR3 sequence reads: CASSLPGEANGYTF. CDR3 sequence (DNA): TGTGCCAGCAGCTTACCGGGAGAGGCTAATGGCTACACCTTC.

This clonotype was observed a few times. The chain joins TRBV27 to TRBJ1-2; 9 nucleotides agree with TRBD1. Trimming at V came to 3 bases and at J to 2 bases, leaving 4 bases not matched to a gene. The germline CDR1 and CDR2 sequences are MNHEY and SMNVEV (reference sequence). CDR3 length equals 15 residues. CDR3 sequence (DNA): TGTGCCAGCAGTTTCACGGACAGGGGAAACTATGGCTACACCTTC. Its protein product is CASSFTDRGNYGYTF.

The chain links TRBV20-1 to TRBJ1-2, with unresolved D. Germline values: CDR1 DFQATT, CDR2 SNEGSKA (reference sequence). Trimming removed 4 bases from V and 2 bases from J, with 8 bases in between. The CDR3 contains 12 residues. CDR3 in DNA: TGCAGTGCTACACTTTGGAACTATGGCTACACCTTC. The encoded protein is CSATLWNYGYTF.

The chain carries TRBV7-2 and TRBJ2-7, with D unclear. Germline CDR1 reads SGHTA; CDR2 reads FQGNSA. The CDR3 totals 15 residues. V lost 1 base, J lost 3 bases, and 13 bases lay in between. The DNA of the CDR3 is TGTGCCAGCAGCTTAGTTAGCCTGGACGGCTACGAGCAGTACTTC. Protein sequence: CASSLVSLDGYEQYF.

The chain links TRBV2 to TRBJ2-7, with no clear D. The germline gives CDR1 SNHLY, CDR2 FYNNEI. The ends were cut back, 5 bases at V and 7 bases at J, with 9 bases in the middle. The CDR3 totals 11 residues. This chain's CDR3 is CASSPWREQYF. The CDR3 bases are TGTGCCAGCAGTCCCTGGCGGGAGCAGTACTTC. The complete variable domain, with remaining parts taken from reference TRBV2 and TRBJ2-7, reads EPEVTQTPSHQVTQMGQEVILRCVPISNHLYFYWYRQILGQKVEFLVSFYNNEISEKSEIFDDQFSVERPDGSNFTLKIRSTKLEDSAMYFCASSPWREQYFGPGTRLTVT.